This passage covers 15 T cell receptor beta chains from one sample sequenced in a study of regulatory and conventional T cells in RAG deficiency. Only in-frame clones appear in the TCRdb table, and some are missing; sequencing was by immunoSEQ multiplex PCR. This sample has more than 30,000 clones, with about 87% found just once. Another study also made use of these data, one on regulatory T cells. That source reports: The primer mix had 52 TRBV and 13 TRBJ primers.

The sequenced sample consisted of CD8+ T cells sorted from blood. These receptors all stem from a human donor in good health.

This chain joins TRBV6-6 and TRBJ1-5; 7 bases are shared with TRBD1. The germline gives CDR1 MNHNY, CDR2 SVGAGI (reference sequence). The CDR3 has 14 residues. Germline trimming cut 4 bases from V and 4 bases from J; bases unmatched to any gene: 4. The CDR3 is CASSSPTGNQPQHF. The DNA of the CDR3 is TGTGCCAGCAGTTCCCCGACAGGGAATCAGCCCCAGCATTTT.

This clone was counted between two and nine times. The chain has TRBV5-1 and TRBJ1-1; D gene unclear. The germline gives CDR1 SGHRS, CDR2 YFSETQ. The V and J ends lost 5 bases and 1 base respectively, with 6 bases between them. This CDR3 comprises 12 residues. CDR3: CASSPGNTEAFF. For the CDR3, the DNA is TGCGCCAGCAGTCCGGGGAACACTGAAGCTTTCTTT.

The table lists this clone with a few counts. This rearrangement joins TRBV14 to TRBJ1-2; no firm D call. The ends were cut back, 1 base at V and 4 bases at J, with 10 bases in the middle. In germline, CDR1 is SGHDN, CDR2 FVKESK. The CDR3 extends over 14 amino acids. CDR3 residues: CASSQVGLSYGYTF. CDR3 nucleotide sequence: TGTGCCAGCAGCCAAGTCGGTCTTTCCTATGGCTACACCTTC.

CDR3 nucleotides: TGTGCCAGCAGCACGCCGGGACTAGCATCCAATGAGCAGTTCTTC. Residues: CASSTPGLASNEQFF. J is TRBJ2-1 and V is TRBV11-1, with 9 bases matching TRBD2. V shed 5 bases, J shed 6 bases, and the junction held 8 bases outside the gene matches. In germline, CDR1 is SGHAT, CDR2 FQDESV (reference sequence). This CDR3 is built from 15 residues.

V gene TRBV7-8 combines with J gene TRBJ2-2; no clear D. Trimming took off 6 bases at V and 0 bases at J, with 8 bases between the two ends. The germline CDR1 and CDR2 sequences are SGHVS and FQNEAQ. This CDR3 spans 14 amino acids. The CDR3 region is CASRPLSNTGELFF. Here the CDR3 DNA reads TGTGCCAGCAGACCTCTCTCGAACACCGGGGAGCTGTTTTTT.

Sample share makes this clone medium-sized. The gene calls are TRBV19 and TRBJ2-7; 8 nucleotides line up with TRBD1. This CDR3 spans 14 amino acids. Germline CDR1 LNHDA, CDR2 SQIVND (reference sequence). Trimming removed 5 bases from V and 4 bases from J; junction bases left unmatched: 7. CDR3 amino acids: CASSPRTGRYEQYF. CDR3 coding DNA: TGTGCCAGTAGTCCCCGGACAGGGCGGTACGAGCAGTACTTC.

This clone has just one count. The CDR3 loop is CASMVHRNTEAFF. The DNA for the CDR3 is TGTGCCAGCATGGTACACCGGAACACTGAAGCTTTCTTT. The V gene is TRBV6-5, the J gene TRBJ1-1; unclear D gene. The ends were cut back, 7 bases at V and 1 base at J, with 10 bases in the middle. This CDR3 spans 13 amino acids. Germline V lookup: CDR1 MNHEY, CDR2 SVGAGI.

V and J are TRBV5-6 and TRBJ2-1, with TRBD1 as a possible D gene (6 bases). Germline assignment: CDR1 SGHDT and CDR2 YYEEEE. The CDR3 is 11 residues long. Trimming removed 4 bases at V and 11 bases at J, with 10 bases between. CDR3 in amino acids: CASSVQGQQFF. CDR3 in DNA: TGTGCCAGCAGCGTGCAGGGGCAGCAGTTCTTC.

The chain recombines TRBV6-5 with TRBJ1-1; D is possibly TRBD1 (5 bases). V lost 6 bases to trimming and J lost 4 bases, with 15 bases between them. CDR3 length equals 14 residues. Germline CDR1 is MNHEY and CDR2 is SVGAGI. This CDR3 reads CASRVTLGGTEAFF. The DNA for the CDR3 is TGTGCCAGCAGAGTTACCCTGGGGGGCACTGAAGCTTTCTTT.

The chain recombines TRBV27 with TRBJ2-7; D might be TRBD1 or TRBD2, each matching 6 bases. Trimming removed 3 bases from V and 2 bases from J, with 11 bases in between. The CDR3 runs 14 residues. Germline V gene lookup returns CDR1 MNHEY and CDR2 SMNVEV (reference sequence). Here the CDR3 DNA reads TGTGCCAGCAGTTTGGGCGGGACAACCTACGAGCAGTACTTC. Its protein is CASSLGGTTYEQYF.

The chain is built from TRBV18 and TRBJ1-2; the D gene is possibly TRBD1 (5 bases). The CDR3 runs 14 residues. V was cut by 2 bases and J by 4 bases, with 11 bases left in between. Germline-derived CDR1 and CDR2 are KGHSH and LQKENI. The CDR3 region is CASSPGTDFYGYTF. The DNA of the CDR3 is TGTGCCAGCTCACCAGGGACGGATTTCTATGGCTACACCTTC.

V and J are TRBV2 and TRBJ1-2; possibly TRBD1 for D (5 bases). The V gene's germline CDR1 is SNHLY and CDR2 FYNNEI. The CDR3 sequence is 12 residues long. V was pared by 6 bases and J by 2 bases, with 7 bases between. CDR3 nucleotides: TGTGCCAGCAGGGGGGACAACTATGGCTACACCTTC. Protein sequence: CASRGDNYGYTF. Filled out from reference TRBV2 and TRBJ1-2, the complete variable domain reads EPEVTQTPSHQVTQMGQEVILRCVPISNHLYFYWYRQILGQKVEFLVSFYNNEISEKSEIFDDQFSVERPDGSNFTLKIRSTKLEDSAMYFCASRGDNYGYTFGSGTRLTVV.

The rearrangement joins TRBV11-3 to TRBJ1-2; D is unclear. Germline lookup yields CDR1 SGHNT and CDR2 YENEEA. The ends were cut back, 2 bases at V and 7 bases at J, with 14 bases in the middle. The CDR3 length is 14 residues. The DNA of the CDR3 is TGTGCCAGCAGCTTACGCCCCCGGGGTGCTGGCTACACCTTC. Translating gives CASSLRPRGAGYTF. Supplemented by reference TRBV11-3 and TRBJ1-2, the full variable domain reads EAGVVQSPRYKIIEKKQPVAFWCNPISGHNTLYWYLQNLGQGPELLIRYENEEAVDDSQLPKDRFSAERLKGVDSTLKIQPAELGDSAVYLCASSLRPRGAGYTFGSGTRLTVV.

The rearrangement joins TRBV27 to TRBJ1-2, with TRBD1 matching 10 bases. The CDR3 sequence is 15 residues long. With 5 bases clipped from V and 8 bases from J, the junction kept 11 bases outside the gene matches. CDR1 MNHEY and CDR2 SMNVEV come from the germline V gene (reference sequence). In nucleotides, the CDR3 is TGTGCCAGCAGTGCCCCCGGGACAGGGGTAAGAGGCTACACCTTC. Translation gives CASSAPGTGVRGYTF.

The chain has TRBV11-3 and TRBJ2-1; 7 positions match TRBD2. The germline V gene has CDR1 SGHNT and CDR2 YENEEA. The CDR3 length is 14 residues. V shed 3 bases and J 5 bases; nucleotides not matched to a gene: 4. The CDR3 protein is CASSFTGRHNEQFF. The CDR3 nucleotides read TGTGCCAGCAGCTTTACCGGGAGGCACAATGAGCAGTTCTTC. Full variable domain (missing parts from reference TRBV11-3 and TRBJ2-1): EAGVVQSPRYKIIEKKQPVAFWCNPISGHNTLYWYLQNLGQGPELLIRYENEEAVDDSQLPKDRFSAERLKGVDSTLKIQPAELGDSAVYLCASSFTGRHNEQFFGPGTRLTVL.